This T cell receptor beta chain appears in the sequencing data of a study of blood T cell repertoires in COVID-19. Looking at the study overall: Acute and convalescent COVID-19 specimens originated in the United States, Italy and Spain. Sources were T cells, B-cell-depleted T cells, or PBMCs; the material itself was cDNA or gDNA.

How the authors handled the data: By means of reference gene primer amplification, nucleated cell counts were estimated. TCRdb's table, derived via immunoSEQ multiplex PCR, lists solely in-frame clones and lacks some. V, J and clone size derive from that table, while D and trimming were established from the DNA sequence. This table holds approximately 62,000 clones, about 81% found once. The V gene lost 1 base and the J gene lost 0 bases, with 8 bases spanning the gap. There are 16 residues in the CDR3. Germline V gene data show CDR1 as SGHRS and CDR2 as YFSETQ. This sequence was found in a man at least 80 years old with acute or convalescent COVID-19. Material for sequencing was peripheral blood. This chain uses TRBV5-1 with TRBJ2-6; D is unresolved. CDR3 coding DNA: TGCGCCAGCAGCTTGTCCCCGGTCTCTGGGGCCAACGTCCTGACTTTC. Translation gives CASSLSPVSGANVLTF.